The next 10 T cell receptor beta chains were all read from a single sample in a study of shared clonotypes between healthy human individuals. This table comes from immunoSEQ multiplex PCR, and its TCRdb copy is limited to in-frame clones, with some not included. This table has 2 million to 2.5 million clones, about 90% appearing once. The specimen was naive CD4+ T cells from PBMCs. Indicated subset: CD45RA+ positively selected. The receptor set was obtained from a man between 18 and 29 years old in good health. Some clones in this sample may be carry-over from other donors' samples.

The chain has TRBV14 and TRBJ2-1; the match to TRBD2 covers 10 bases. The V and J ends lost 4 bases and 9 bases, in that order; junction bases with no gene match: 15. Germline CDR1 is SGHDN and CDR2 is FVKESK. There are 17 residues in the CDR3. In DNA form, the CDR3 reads TGTGCCAGCAGCCCCACCTCGAGGGCTAGCGGGAGAATTGAGCAGTTCTTC. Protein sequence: CASSPTSRASGRIEQFF.

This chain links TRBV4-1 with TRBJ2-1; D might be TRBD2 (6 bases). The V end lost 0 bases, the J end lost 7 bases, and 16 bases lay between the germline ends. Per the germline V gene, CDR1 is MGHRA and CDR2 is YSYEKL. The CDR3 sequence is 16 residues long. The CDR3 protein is CASSQDPEGTRNEQFF. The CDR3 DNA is TGCGCCAGCAGCCAAGATCCGGAGGGAACCCGTAATGAGCAGTTCTTC.

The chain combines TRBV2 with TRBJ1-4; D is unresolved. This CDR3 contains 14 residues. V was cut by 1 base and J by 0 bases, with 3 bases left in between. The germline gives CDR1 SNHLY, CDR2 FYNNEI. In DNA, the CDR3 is TGTGCCAGCAGTGAAGTTACAACTAATGAAAAACTGTTTTTT. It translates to CASSEVTTNEKLFF.

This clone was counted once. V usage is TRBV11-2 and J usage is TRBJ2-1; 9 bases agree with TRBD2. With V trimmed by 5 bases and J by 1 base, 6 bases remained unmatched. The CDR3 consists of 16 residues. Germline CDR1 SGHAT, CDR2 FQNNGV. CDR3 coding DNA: TGTGCCAGCAGCCGATTAGCGGGAGAGTCCTACAATGAGCAGTTCTTC. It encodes CASSRLAGESYNEQFF.

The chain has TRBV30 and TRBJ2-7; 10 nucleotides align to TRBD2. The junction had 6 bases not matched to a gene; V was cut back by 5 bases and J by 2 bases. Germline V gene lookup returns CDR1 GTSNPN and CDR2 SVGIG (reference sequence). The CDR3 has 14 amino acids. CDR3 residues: CAWGGLAEPYEQYF. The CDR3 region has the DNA TGTGCCTGGGGAGGACTAGCGGAACCCTACGAGCAGTACTTC.

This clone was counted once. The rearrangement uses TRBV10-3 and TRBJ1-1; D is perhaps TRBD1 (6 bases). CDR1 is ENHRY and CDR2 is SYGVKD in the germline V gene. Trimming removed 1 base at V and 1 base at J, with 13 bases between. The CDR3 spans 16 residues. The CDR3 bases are TGTGCCATCAGTGAGTACCCGGGACACCGGAACACTGAAGCTTTCTTT. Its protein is CAISEYPGHRNTEAFF.

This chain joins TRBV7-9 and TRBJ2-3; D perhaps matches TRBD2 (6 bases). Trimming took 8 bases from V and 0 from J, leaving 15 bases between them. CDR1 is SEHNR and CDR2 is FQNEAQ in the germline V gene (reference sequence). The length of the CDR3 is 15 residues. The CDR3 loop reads CASRVLAGSTDTQYF. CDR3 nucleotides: TGTGCCAGCCGCGTTTTGGCGGGGAGCACAGATACGCAGTATTTT. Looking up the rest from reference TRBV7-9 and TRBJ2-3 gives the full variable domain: DTGVSQNPRHKITKRGQNVTFRCDPISEHNRLYWYRQTLGQGPEFLTYFQNEAQLEKSRLLSDRFSAERPKGSFSTLEIQRTEQGDSAMYLCASRVLAGSTDTQYFGPGTRLTVL.

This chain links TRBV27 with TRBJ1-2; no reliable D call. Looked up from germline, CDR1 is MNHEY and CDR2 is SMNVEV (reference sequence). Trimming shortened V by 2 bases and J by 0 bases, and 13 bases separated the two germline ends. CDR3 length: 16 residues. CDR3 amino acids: CASSLGLGSPNYGYTF. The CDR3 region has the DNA TGTGCCAGCAGTTTAGGGTTAGGGTCTCCTAACTATGGCTACACCTTC.

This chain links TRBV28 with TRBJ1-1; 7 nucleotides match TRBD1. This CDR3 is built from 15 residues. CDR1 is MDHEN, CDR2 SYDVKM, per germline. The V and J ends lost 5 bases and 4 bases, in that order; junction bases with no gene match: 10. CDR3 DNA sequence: TGTGCCAGCAGTACCCTCCCGACAGGGATCACTGAAGCTTTCTTT. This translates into CASSTLPTGITEAFF. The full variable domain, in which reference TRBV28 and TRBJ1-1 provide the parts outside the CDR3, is DVKVTQSSRYLVKRTGEKVFLECVQDMDHENMFWYRQDPGLGLRLIYFSYDVKMKEKGDIPEGYSVSREKKERFSLILESASTNQTSMYLCASSTLPTGITEAFFGQGTRLTVV.

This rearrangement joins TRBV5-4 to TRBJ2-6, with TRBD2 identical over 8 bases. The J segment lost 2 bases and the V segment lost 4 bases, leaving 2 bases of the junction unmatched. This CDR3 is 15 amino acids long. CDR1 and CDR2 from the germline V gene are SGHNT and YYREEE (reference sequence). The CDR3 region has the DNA TGTGCCAGCAGCCCGCGGGGGGCTGGGGCCAACGTCCTGACTTTC. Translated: CASSPRGAGANVLTF.